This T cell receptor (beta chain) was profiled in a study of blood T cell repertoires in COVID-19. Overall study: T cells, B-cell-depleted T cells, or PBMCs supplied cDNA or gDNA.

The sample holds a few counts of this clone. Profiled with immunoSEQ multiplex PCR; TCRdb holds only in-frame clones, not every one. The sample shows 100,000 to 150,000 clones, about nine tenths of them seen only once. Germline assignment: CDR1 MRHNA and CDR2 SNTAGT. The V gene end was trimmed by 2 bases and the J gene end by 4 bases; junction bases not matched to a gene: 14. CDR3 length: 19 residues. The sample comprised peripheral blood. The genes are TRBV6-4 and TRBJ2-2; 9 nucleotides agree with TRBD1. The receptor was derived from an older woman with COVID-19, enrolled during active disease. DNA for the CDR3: TGTGCCAGCAGTGACACGGGACAGGGAGGCCCAGGGATCACCGGGGAGCTGTTTTTT. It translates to CASSDTGQGGPGITGELFF.